A single sample is the source of the 31 T cell receptor beta chains below, sequenced in a study of tumor-infiltrating lymphocytes in primary liver carcinoma. Each 20-30 mg portion of unsorted bulk tissue served as the source for co-extraction of RNA and DNA. TCR beta cDNA was prepared out of about 510 ng total RNA by means of a constant-region primer. Nested multiplex PCR, run for three rounds with slightly modified ARM-PCR, yielded TCR beta libraries. The first two PCR rounds used TRBV1-TRBV30 forward primers with a C-beta reverse primer, 10 to 11 cycles each. TCRdb re-called the multiplex PCR reads with MiXCR, one entry per CDR3 protein. The data contain 40,000 to 45,000 distinct CDR3 sequences, about three quarters of them singletons. The sequenced material came from liver tumor tissue from sampling region 2. Sample subset: tumor region T2, inferior pole. Receptor source: a middle-aged man with primary liver carcinoma and hepatitis B virus infection.

About this clonotype itself: No conserved phenylalanine or tryptophan ends this CDR3, so it is likely a read error. This chain uses TRBV7-8 with TRBJ2-3; D possibly uses TRBD1 or TRBD2 (5 bases each). CDR3 length: 16 residues. Germline V CDR1 and CDR2: SGHVS, FQNEAQ. V was shortened by 6 bases and J by 5 bases, with 21 bases between the two germline ends. Here the CDR3 reads CASRNGTGCVEDTQYL. DNA of the CDR3: TGTGCCAGCAGGAACGGGACCGGGTGTGTGGAAGATACGCAGTATCTT.

A remark on this clonotype: As the CDR3 is not closed by the conserved phenylalanine or tryptophan, this likely results from a read error. This chain connects TRBV30 to TRBJ2-1; D may be TRBD1 (5 bases). The germline V gene encodes CDR1 GTSNPN and CDR2 SVGIG (reference sequence). This CDR3 has 15 residues. The CDR3 DNA sequence: TGCGCCTGGAGTGTAAGGGGCAACTCCTACAATGAGCAGTTCTCC. Protein sequence: CAWSVRGNSYNEQFS.

The gene calls are TRBV28 and TRBJ1-5; TRBD2 agrees at 8 bases. The J call is doubtful: the DNA matches TRBJ2-3 better. The CDR3 runs to 16 residues. Germline CDR1 MDHEN, CDR2 SYDVKM. CDR3: CANNTSGGLGNQPQYF. The CDR3 DNA reads as TGTGCCAACAATACCTCGGGGGGGTTAGGCAATCAGCCCCAGTATTTT.

The chain is built from TRBV14 and TRBJ2-1, with 8 bases lining up with TRBD1. The germline CDR1 and CDR2 sequences are SGHDN and FVKESK. The CDR3 contains 13 residues. V was clipped by 11 bases and J by 7 bases; unmatched bases: 10. The CDR3 DNA reads as TGTGCCGGTAGCCAGGACAGGGTTAATGAGCAGTTCTTC. Translating it yields CAGSQDRVNEQFF.

This clonotype was seen only once. The chain is built from TRBV6-5 and TRBJ2-1, with no clear D. V was shortened by 10 bases and J by 9 bases, with 13 bases between the two germline ends. The germline V gene has CDR1 MNHEY and CDR2 SVGAGI. This CDR3 has 11 residues. The CDR3 sequence: CANVSVGEQFF. In nucleotides, the CDR3 is TGTGCCAACGTGAGCGTGGGTGAGCAGTTCTTC.

The chain uses TRBV5-5 and TRBJ2-3, with 12 nucleotides matching TRBD2. J gave up 5 bases and V 5 bases, and 12 bases lay outside the gene matches. Germline values: CDR1 SGHKS, CDR2 YYEKEE (reference sequence). This CDR3 is 17 amino acids long. The CDR3 spells CASSPTETSGSGDTQYF. The CDR3, as DNA: TGTGCCAGCAGTCCAACCGAGACTAGCGGGAGCGGAGATACGCAGTATTTT.

Concerning this clonotype: Relative to the germline gene, one junction end is altered; a read error may explain this. This chain connects TRBV4-2 to TRBJ2-7; D tentatively reads TRBD1 or TRBD2 (5 bases each). CDR3 length: 15 residues. Germline V gene sequence: CDR1 LGHNA, CDR2 YNFKEQ. The CDR3 region has the DNA TGCGCCATCAGCCGAGATAAGGGGAGCGGCTACGAGCAGTACTTC. Translated, it gives CAISRDKGSGYEQYF.

Note on this clonotype: No conserved phenylalanine or tryptophan ends this CDR3, so it is likely a read error. Because the CDR3's place on the DNA is in doubt, the DNA is left out and the CDR3 is given as listed by TCRdb. This chain links TRBV11-2 with TRBJ2-7. The CDR3 has 15 amino acids, counting both end residues. The germline V gene has CDR1 SGHAT and CDR2 FQNNGV. CDR3 loop: CVSSSGRHYAREQYL.

V is TRBV5-4 and J is TRBJ2-1; D tentatively fits TRBD1 or TRBD2 (5 bases each). Germline lookup yields CDR1 SGHNT and CDR2 YYREEE (reference sequence). This CDR3 is 16 amino acids long. Trimming cost V 4 bases and J 3 bases, with 17 bases left between them. The chain's CDR3 is CASSTKRGVSYNEQFF. The CDR3 DNA reads TGTGCCAGCAGCACCAAGAGGGGAGTGAGCTACAATGAGCAGTTCTTC. The whole variable domain, filled in from reference TRBV5-4 and TRBJ2-1, reads ETGVTQSPTHLIKTRGQQVTLRCSSQSGHNTVSWYQQALGQGPQFIFQYYREEENGRGNFPPRFSGLQFPNYSSELNVNALELDDSALYLCASSTKRGVSYNEQFFGPGTRLTVL.

The chain joins TRBV12-3 or TRBV12-4 to TRBJ2-3, with D uncertain. The germline V and J ends were trimmed by 6 bases and 4 bases, with 17 bases remaining between them. This CDR3 comprises 15 residues. This CDR3 is CASSRDQSFADTQYF. The CDR3 DNA is TGTGCCAGCAGCCGTGACCAGTCCTTCGCAGATACGCAGTATTTT.

This clonotype was counted a single time. As the CDR3 is not closed by the conserved phenylalanine or tryptophan, this likely results from a read error. This chain connects TRBV14 to TRBJ2-7; D gene uncertain. CDR1 is SGHDN and CDR2 is FVKESK in the germline V gene. The CDR3 is 12 residues long. CDR3 nucleotides: TGTGCCAACAGCCAAGGATTGAGCTTGCAGTACCTC. Translated: CANSQGLSLQYL.

As regards this clonotype: This may stem from a read error, because a much larger clone lies one nucleotide away. Likely a read error: the CDR3 ends without its conserved phenylalanine or tryptophan. The chain recombines TRBV5-1 with TRBJ1-5; 8 bases align to TRBD1. Losses at the gene ends were 5 bases for V and 3 bases for J; bases not matched to a gene: 7. This CDR3 contains 15 residues. Germline V gene sequence: CDR1 SGHRS, CDR2 YFSETQ. The CDR3 DNA reads as TGCGCCAGCAGATCGACAGGGGATAACAATCAGCCCCAGCATCTT. It specifies CASRSTGDNNQPQHL.

J is TRBJ2-6 and V is TRBV14, with a possible D match to TRBD2 (5 bases). Trimming pared 10 bases from V and 2 bases from J, leaving 27 bases between. Looked up from germline, CDR1 is SGHDN and CDR2 is FVKESK. There are 19 residues in the CDR3. This CDR3 reads CANCQVAGWVGAGANVLTF. As DNA, the CDR3 is TGTGCCAACTGCCAAGTCGCCGGATGGGTCGGGGCTGGGGCCAACGTCCTGACTTTC. The full variable domain, with the rest looked up from reference TRBV14 and TRBJ2-6, is EAGVTQFPSHSVIEKGQTVTLRCDPISGHDNLYWYRRVMGKEIKFLLHFVKESKQDESGMPNNRFLAERTGGTYSTLKVQPAELEDSGVYFCANCQVAGWVGAGANVLTFGAGSRLTVL.

Turning to this clonotype: This sequence may be a read error, since a much larger clone differs from it by one base. The J gene is TRBJ2-2, the V gene TRBV19, with D maybe TRBD2 (5 bases). CDR3 size: 13 residues. Germline V lookup: CDR1 LNHDA, CDR2 SQIVND (reference sequence). Here the CDR3 reads CASSIVFPGELSF. DNA of the CDR3: TGTGCCAGTAGTATAGTGTTTCCCGGGGAGCTGTCTTTT.

Details on this clonotype: This is likely a read error, given that the CDR3 carries no conserved phenylalanine or tryptophan at its end. The chain employs TRBV5-6 and TRBJ2-3, with D unresolved. V lost 5 bases, J lost 0 bases, and 16 bases lay in between. Germline V gives CDR1 SGHDT, CDR2 YYEEEE. The CDR3 has 16 amino acids. CDR3 loop: CASRLGCGSSTDTQYL. The CDR3 DNA reads as TGTGCCAGCAGGCTTGGGTGCGGAAGTAGCACAGATACGCAGTATTTA.

Concerning this clonotype itself: A single base separates this from a much larger clone, so it may be a read error. The chain links TRBV24-1 to TRBJ1-2; no clear D. The CDR3 has 12 amino acids. Germline V lookup: CDR1 KGHDR, CDR2 SFDVKD. The CDR3 region is CITSDFWWGYTF. Here the CDR3 DNA reads TGTATCACCAGTGATTTTTGGTGGGGCTACACCTTC.

This clonotype was detected once. The chain uses TRBV2 and TRBJ2-3; D call uncertain. V was cut by 9 bases and J by 6 bases, with 16 bases left in between. CDR3 length equals 13 residues. Germline V gives CDR1 SNHLY, CDR2 FYNNEI. This CDR3 is CASSNAMGDTQYF. CDR3 in DNA: TGTGCCAGTTCTAACGCAATGGGGGATACGCAGTATTTT.

This chain joins TRBV6-6 and TRBJ2-2; D call uncertain. Trimming cost V 4 bases and J 10 bases, with 13 bases left between them. Germline V gene sequence: CDR1 MNHNY, CDR2 SVGAGI (reference sequence). CDR3 size: 13 residues. The CDR3 region is CASSFSPSEELFF. As DNA, the CDR3 is TGTGCCAGCAGTTTCTCCCCATCCGAGGAGCTGTTTTTT.

This clonotype turned up a few times. A single base separates this from a much larger clone, so it may be a read error. The CDR3 end shows no conserved phenylalanine or tryptophan, and so a read error is likely. The chain couples TRBV29-1 to TRBJ2-3, with TRBD2 matching 7 bases. Germline V gives CDR1 SQVTM, CDR2 ANQGSEA. The CDR3 spans 14 residues. V trimming: 3 bases; J trimming: 0 bases; junction bases outside the gene matches: 3. The DNA for the CDR3 is TGCAGCGTTGAGACTAGCCTTAGCACAGATACGCAGTATCTT. Translation: CSVETSLSTDTQYL.

This clonotype was counted a single time. The genes are TRBV28 and TRBJ1-5; weak D call: TRBD1 (6 bases). CDR1 is MDHEN and CDR2 is SYDVKM in the germline V gene. Trimming left V 5 bases short and J 14 bases short, with 22 bases between. The CDR3 has 14 amino acids. The CDR3 here is CASSRTATNQPKHF. CDR3 bases: TGTGCCAGCAGTCGGACAGCCACGAATCAGCCAAAGCATTTT.

This clonotype was seen at least ten times. A read error is possible here, since a much larger clone lies one base away. The V and J genes are TRBV29-1 and TRBJ1-2; D is unresolved. With 2 bases removed from V and 4 bases from J, the gap between germline ends came to 11 bases. The CDR3 spans 13 residues. Germline V gene data show CDR1 as SQVTM and CDR2 as ANQGSEA. CDR3 sequence: CSVELAGLYGYTF. The DNA for the CDR3 is TGCAGCGTTGAATTAGCCGGGCTCTATGGCTACACCTTC.

Note on this clonotype: One junction end does not reproduce the germline sequence, and a read error may be involved. This CDR3 reads CASSYSTGVPEAFF. Written as DNA, the CDR3 is TGTGCCAGTAGTTACTCGACAGGGGTCCCTGAAGCTTTCTTT. The V and J genes are TRBV6-2 or TRBV6-3 and TRBJ1-1; 8 bases agree with TRBD1. Germline-derived CDR1 and CDR2 are MNHEY and SVGEGT. This CDR3 has 14 residues.

With respect to this clonotype: Relative to the germline gene, one junction end is altered; a read error may explain this. The CDR3: CSVKFGQSIYGYIF. The CDR3 DNA follows: TGTAGTGTCAAGTTTGGACAGTCGATCTACGGCTACATCTTC. V gene TRBV29-1 combines with J gene TRBJ1-2, with TRBD1 as a possible D gene (6 bases). The CDR3 has 14 amino acids. Looked up from germline, CDR1 is SQVTM and CDR2 is ANQGSEA.

Points on this clonotype: The junction shows a germline mismatch at one end, possibly a read error. CDR3 DNA sequence: TGTGTCAGCAGCTTCGGATTGGGCTCCTACAATGAGCAGTTCTTC. Translating it yields CVSSFGLGSYNEQFF. V gene TRBV5-5 combines with J gene TRBJ2-1; D unresolved. Germline CDR1 reads SGHKS; CDR2 reads YYEKEE (reference sequence). The CDR3 has 15 residues.

Note on this clonotype: The junction shows a germline mismatch at one end, possibly a read error. V usage is TRBV5-6 and J usage is TRBJ2-7; 11 bases are shared with TRBD2. Germline V gene data show CDR1 as SGHDT and CDR2 as YYEEEE. The CDR3 totals 15 residues. The DNA of the CDR3 is TGTGCCGGCAGCTCTAGGGGACTAGCGGAATACGAACAGTACTTC. Translated, it gives CAGSSRGLAEYEQYF. The complete variable domain, with remaining parts taken from reference TRBV5-6 and TRBJ2-7, reads DAGVTQSPTHLIKTRGQQVTLRCSPKSGHDTVSWYQQALGQGPQFIFQYYEEEERQRGNFPDRFSGHQFPNYSSELNVNALLLGDSALYLCAGSSRGLAEYEQYFGPGTRLTVT.

Concerning this clonotype itself: Because it lacks the conserved phenylalanine or tryptophan at the end, this CDR3 is likely a read error. V and J are TRBV14 and TRBJ2-1, with 8 bases matching TRBD2. CDR3 length equals 16 residues. Germline V CDR1 and CDR2: SGHDN, FVKESK. The CDR3 is CASNAVAGWVNNEQFS. The CDR3 DNA sequence: TGTGCCAGCAATGCCGTAGCGGGATGGGTAAACAATGAACAGTTCTCG.

This clonotype has at least ten counts. At one boundary the junction diverges from the germline segment, which might be a read error. This chain links TRBV5-4 with TRBJ2-1, with TRBD2 identical over 7 bases. Germline V CDR1 and CDR2: SGHNT, YYREEE (reference sequence). The CDR3 runs to 15 residues. CDR3 sequence: CASSLERGSYDEQFF. For the CDR3, the DNA is TGTGCCAGCAGCTTGGAGCGGGGATCCTACGATGAGCAGTTCTTC.

The chain employs TRBV12-5 and TRBJ2-7; D ambiguous. Germline V CDR1 and CDR2: LGHNT, FRNRAP. The CDR3 is 13 residues long. The CDR3 bases are TGTGCCAGCGAGGAGACTGGTTCCTACGAGCAGTACTTC. Its protein product is CASEETGSYEQYF.

Remarks on this clonotype: Given the absence of the conserved phenylalanine or tryptophan at the CDR3 end, a read error is likely. This rearrangement joins TRBV29-1 to TRBJ2-6, with no clear D. The germline V gene has CDR1 SQVTM and CDR2 ANQGSEA. Deletions cut 0 bases from V and 6 bases from J, with 18 bases between. This CDR3 is 17 amino acids long. The CDR3 protein is CSVEDTSQNTVANVLTS. CDR3 in DNA: TGCAGCGTTGAAGACACCTCGCAGAATACTGTGGCCAACGTCCTGACTTCC.

This sequence joins TRBV6-1 and TRBJ1-4; 9 nucleotides align to TRBD1. Germline CDR1 and CDR2: MNHNS and SASEGT. V lost 7 bases and J lost 12; bases outside the gene matches: 18. The CDR3 has 16 residues. The CDR3 bases are TGTGCCAGCATCCACCTCATGGGACAGGGAGGTATCGAACTGTTTTTT. It encodes CASIHLMGQGGIELFF.

The sample holds a few counts of this clonotype. One junction end does not reproduce the germline sequence, and a read error may be involved. The rearrangement joins TRBV5-6 to TRBJ2-1, with D possibly being TRBD2 (6 bases). The CDR3 runs to 16 residues. Per germline, CDR1 SGHDT and CDR2 YYEEEE. CDR3 DNA sequence: TGTGCCAGCAGCTTGGTACCGGGAGTCCCCTACAATGAGCAGCTCTTC. Its translation is CASSLVPGVPYNEQLF.